Below, one TCR beta chain is given with its context. Antigen: not known. Clones were sequenced by immunoSEQ multiplex PCR, and TCRdb holds only the in-frame ones, with some missing. Here the sample spans some 70,000 clones, about 83% being singletons. The V and J ends lost 6 bases and 5 bases respectively, with 19 bases between them. The CDR3 is 15 amino acids. Germline-derived CDR1 and CDR2 are MRHNA and SNTAGT. These data belong to a study of OX40 agonist ivuxolimab in advanced cancers. Turning to the study itself: Three partial responders included one hepatocellular carcinoma patient and two cutaneous melanoma patients. Points from the study as a whole: At 0.1 to 3.0 mg/kg, CD4+ and CD8+ blood T cells expanded clonally by week 6.

The chain combines TRBV6-4 with TRBJ1-2; a possible D gene is TRBD1 (6 bases). The sequence was collected from an adult with an advanced solid tumor such as melanoma, head and neck, liver or kidney cancer. Sequencing was performed on CD4+ or CD8+ T cells sorted from blood, taken in a trial of the OX40 agonist ivuxolimab. The CDR3, as DNA: TGTGCCAGCAGCCCCGGCAGGGGCGCATGGTATGGCTACACCTTC. Amino acid sequence: CASSPGRGAWYGYTF.